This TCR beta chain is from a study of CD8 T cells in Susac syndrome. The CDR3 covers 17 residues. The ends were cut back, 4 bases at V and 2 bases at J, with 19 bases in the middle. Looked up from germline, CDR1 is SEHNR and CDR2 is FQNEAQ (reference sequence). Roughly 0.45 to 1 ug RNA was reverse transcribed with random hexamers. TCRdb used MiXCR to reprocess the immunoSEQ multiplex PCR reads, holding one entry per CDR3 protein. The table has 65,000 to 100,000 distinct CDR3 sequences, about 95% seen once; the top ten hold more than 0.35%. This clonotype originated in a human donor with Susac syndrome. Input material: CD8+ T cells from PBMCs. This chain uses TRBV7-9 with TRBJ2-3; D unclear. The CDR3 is CASSSLLGYPSTDTQYF. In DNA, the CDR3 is TGTGCCAGCAGCTCACTCCTCGGGTACCCATCCACAGATACGCAGTATTTT.